The rows below give T cell receptor beta chains drawn from one sample of a study of beta chain features in type 1 diabetes. Assay: immunoSEQ multiplex PCR; the TCRdb copy retains only in-frame clones and omits some. The sample carries roughly 300,000 clones, around 15% recorded once. Input material: naive CD4+ T cells from blood. The receptors were sampled from a man aged 30 to 39 with type 1 diabetes. CDR3s include the opening cysteine and the closing phenylalanine or tryptophan. Expanded clones get a size class; other rows say once, few or many, or leave the size out.

v_call,clone_size,cdr3_aa
TRBV7-9,few,CASSPRSGSLAGELFF
TRBV5-6,few,CASSLGQGLEQYF
TRBV5-6,few,CASSPTGVFSSMNTEAFF
TRBV27,few,CASSLSALAGVTEQYF
TRBV4-2,few,CASSQDHPARGYGYTF
TRBV19,NA,CASQLDGRRGYEQYF
TRBV7-2,NA,CASSLAGLSLEQYF
TRBV18,few,CASSPELVGDTEAFF
TRBV7-3,NA,CASSLAAWANEQFF
TRBV30,few,CAWRPAGGHEKLFF
TRBV9,NA,CASSLDRGPYNEQFF
TRBV28,NA,CASSDAGVRNQPQHF
TRBV28,few,CASTTTGSGGYTF
TRBV4-3,few,CASSQHPGTYDNYGYTF
TRBV7-2,few,CASSLASGRGNEQFF
TRBV19,few,CASQQGLNTEAFF
TRBV7-3,NA,CASSLRVATGYNEQFF
TRBV13,NA,CASSFSMDTEAFF
TRBV9,NA,CASSVGTSDYNEQFF
TRBV28,few,CASSLSGFGYTF
TRBV7-9,NA,CASSQDNGRQYF
TRBV7-6,few,CASSLASRSTDTQYF
TRBV7-2,NA,CASSSRETQYF
TRBV6-1,NA,CASSTRQEVNNEQFF
TRBV7-6,NA,CASSRDSARDTEAFF
TRBV5-1,NA,CASSVDTSGNNEQFF
TRBV30,NA,CAWSVVSGRETQYF
TRBV11-2,NA,CASSLGLAYNEQFF
TRBV20-1,NA,CSASLNYEQYF
TRBV28,NA,CASSSSGTGGDGYTF
TRBV5-1,NA,CASSLGLDQETQYF
TRBV27,few,CASSFRAGVADTQYF
TRBV5-4,few,CASSPDKNYGYTF
TRBV29-1,few,CSVADRVYTDTQYF
TRBV7-2,few,CASSLGGGAGTGELFF
TRBV11-3,few,CASGIAGSNEQFF
TRBV7-9,NA,CASSLYTNTEAFF
TRBV28,NA,CASHRGLLYNEQFF
TRBV4-3,many,CASSQDGANYGYTF
TRBV5-1,NA,CASSTGLAVSTDTQYF
TRBV7-9,NA,CASSQESAGGGYTF
TRBV7-3,few,CASSIQGPDTGELFF
TRBV28,few,CASSLIGPLGAFF
TRBV28,once,CASSLNSPTTVEQYF
TRBV28,NA,CASSSSRYGYTF
TRBV7-2,few,CASSFGTTYNEQFF